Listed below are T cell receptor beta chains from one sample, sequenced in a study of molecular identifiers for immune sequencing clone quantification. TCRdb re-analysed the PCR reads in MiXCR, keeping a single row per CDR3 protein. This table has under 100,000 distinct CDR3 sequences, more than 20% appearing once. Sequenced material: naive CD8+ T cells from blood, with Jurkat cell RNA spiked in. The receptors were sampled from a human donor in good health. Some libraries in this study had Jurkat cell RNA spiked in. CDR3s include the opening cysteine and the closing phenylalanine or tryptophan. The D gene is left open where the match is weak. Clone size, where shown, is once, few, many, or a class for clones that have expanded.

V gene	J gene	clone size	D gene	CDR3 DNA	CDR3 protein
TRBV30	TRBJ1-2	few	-	TGTGCCTGGAGTCTGGGGTATGGCTACACCTTC	CAWSLGYGYTF
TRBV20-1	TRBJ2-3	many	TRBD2	TGCAGTGCGCCAGGACTAGCGGGTACGGCAGATACGCAGTATTTT	CSAPGLAGTADTQYF
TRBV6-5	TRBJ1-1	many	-	TGTGCCAGCAGTTACCGCAGGAACACTGAAGCTTTCTTT	CASSYRRNTEAFF
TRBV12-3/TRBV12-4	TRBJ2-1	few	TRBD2	TGTGCCAGCAGTTTTATCCTAGCGGGAGAAGATGAGCAGTTCTTC	CASSFILAGEDEQFF
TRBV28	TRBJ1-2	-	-	TGTGCCAGCACCCCTGAGAGGCTCTATGGCTACACCTTC	CASTPERLYGYTF
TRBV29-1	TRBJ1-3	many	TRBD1	TGCAGCGTTGCAGGGGGCTGGGGAGGAAACACCATATATTTT	CSVAGGWGGNTIYF
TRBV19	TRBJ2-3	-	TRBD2	TGTGCCAGTAGCGCGACTAGCGGGGGGCCTGTTCTCGATACGCAGTATTTT	CASSATSGGPVLDTQYF
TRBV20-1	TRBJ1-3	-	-	TGCAGTGCTAGAGTACCGGGATCTGGAAACACCATATATTTT	CSARVPGSGNTIYF
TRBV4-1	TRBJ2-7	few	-	TGCGCCAGCAGCCAAGAACGCAGGGAGGACGAGCAGTACTTC	CASSQERREDEQYF
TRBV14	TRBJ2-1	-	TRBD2	TGTGCCAGCAGCCAACTAGCGGGGGGGTTGAATGAGCAGTTCTTC	CASSQLAGGLNEQFF
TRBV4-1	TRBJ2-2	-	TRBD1	TGCGCCAGCAGTGGGGACAGGAGTTCTTTCGGGGAGCTGTTTTTT	CASSGDRSSFGELFF
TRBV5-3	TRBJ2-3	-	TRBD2	TGTGCCAGCAGCTTGGGATCGGGACTAAACACAGCTACGCAGTATTTT	CASSLGSGLNTATQYF
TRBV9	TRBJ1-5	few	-	TGTGCCAGCAGCGAGTGGTGGAAGACAGACTATAGCAATCAGCCCCAGCATTTT	CASSEWWKTDYSNQPQHF
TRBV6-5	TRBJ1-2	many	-	TGTGCCAGCAGTTACTCGCCGGGGTCCCTACCCTTAGCTAACTATGGCTACACCTTC	CASSYSPGSLPLANYGYTF
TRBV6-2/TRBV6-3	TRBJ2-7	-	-	TGTGCCAGCAGTTGGACAGACGCCTACGAGCAGTACTTC	CASSWTDAYEQYF
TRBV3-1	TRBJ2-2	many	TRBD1	TGTGCCAGCAGCCCTGAAGGGACAGGGAACACCGGGGAGCTGTTTTTT	CASSPEGTGNTGELFF
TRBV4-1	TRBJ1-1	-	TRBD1	TGCGCCAGCAGCCGAATACAGGGGACTGAAGCTTTCTTT	CASSRIQGTEAFF
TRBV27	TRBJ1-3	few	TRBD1	TGTGCCAGCAGTCCACACCCGGGACAGGGGGCAGACACCATATATTTT	CASSPHPGQGADTIYF
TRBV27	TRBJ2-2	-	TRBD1	TGTGCCACGTGCGTACAGACAGGGTCCGGGGAGCTGTTTTTT	CATCVQTGSGELFF
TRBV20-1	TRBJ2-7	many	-	TGCAGTGGGGCAACACAGTCCTACGAGCAGTACTTC	CSGATQSYEQYF
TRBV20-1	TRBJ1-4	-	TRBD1	TGCAGTGCAAGGGGACAGGGTCGGGAAAAACTGTTTTTT	CSARGQGREKLFF
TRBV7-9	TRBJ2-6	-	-	TGTGCCAGCAGCTTAGGAGGGGATTGGGTCTCTGGGGCCAACGTCCTGACTTTC	CASSLGGDWVSGANVLTF
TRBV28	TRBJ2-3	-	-	TGTGCCAGCAGTAATGGGGGGGCGCGGGGCACAGATACGCAGTATTTT	CASSNGGARGTDTQYF
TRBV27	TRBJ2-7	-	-	TGTGCCTGCAGTTTAGGGGGAGGAGCGGGTGGATACGAGCAGTACTTC	CACSLGGGAGGYEQYF
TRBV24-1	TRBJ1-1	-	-	TGTGCCACCAGAGACAGCCTTAACACTGAAGCTTTCTTT	CATRDSLNTEAFF
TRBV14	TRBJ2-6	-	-	TGTGCCAGCAGCCTAGAACAACTCTCTGGGGCCAACGTCCTGACTTTC	CASSLEQLSGANVLTF
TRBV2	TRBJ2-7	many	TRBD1	TGTGCCAGCAGCGCCGGGACAGGGCCCTCCTACGAGCAGTACTTC	CASSAGTGPSYEQYF
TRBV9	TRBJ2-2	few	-	TGTGCCAGCAACTACGGGGACACGGACACCGGGGAGCTGTTTTTT	CASNYGDTDTGELFF
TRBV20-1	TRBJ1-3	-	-	TGCAGTGCTAGAGCTGGGGTCGCGGACCCTAGCTCTGGAAACACCATATATTTT	CSARAGVADPSSGNTIYF
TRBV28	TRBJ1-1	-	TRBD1	TGTGCCAGCAGTCGAGGGGGCCCCACTGAAGCTTTCTTT	CASSRGGPTEAFF
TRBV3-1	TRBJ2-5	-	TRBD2	TGTGCCAGCATGCCTGGACTAGCGGGGCCAAAAGAGACCCAGTACTTC	CASMPGLAGPKETQYF
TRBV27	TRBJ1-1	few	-	TGTGCCAGCAGTCTCGGGCCCGGGGGTCCGGTTTTTGGTGAAGCTTTCTTT	CASSLGPGGPVFGEAFF
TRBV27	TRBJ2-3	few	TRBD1	TGTGCCAGCAGTTTTTTCAATGGCTGGACAGGTCGACTCACAGATACGCAGTATTTT	CASSFFNGWTGRLTDTQYF